This T cell receptor (beta chain) came from a study of blood T cells in healthy people across ages. Study findings and constraints: In long-lived donors, naive CD4+ cell counts and diversity exceeded those of aged donors.

It was with a sample-barcoded 5' primer and a J-beta primer mix that a second PCR of roughly 6 to 11 cycles was run. Every single cDNA molecule received a tag from a template-switch adaptor with 12 random nucleotides. From the 5' RACE reads, TCRdb called clonotypes with MiXCR, one entry per CDR3 protein. The table includes about 970,000 distinct CDR3 sequences, roughly 51% detected once. V lost 1 base to trimming and J lost 2 bases, with 6 bases between them. This CDR3 contains 13 residues. Per germline, CDR1 LGHDT and CDR2 YNNKEL (reference sequence). This clonotype was recorded a few times. What it recognizes is unknown.

The gene calls are TRBV3-1 and TRBJ2-7; either TRBD1 or TRBD2 may fit D (5 bases each). The source material was blood. The sequence was collected from a woman aged 55-70 years in good health. CDR3 nucleotides: TGTGCCAGCAGCCAAGGGGACGCCTACGAGCAGTACTTC. Translation: CASSQGDAYEQYF.